This T cell receptor (beta chain) was documented in a study of response to subunit inactivated influenza vaccine. This clonotype was counted a few times. Antigen: not known. V was cut by 2 bases and J by 3 bases, with 7 bases left in between. Per germline, CDR1 MNHEY and CDR2 SMNVEV (reference sequence). This CDR3 has 13 amino acids. Notes on the study in general: Seasonal influenza vaccination, on each occasion, was suggested by the authors to recruit few new T cells.

One entry per CDR3 protein results from TCRdb running MiXCR on the RT-PCR reads. The sample lists under 200,000 distinct CDR3 sequences, about 10% occurring once. The starting material was CD8+ T cells sorted from PBMCs, obtained approximately 25 months after vaccination. This TCR was recovered from a man between 50 and 69 years old who received an inactivated influenza vaccine. The V and J genes are TRBV27 and TRBJ1-1; TRBD1 might be the D (5 bases). The CDR3 coding sequence is TGTGCCAGCAGTTTAATGGGGCACACTGAAGCTTTCTTT. Translating gives CASSLMGHTEAFF.